The entry that follows covers one T cell receptor (beta chain) sequence. The antigen remains unidentified. This entry comes from a study of T-cell memory formation after mild COVID-19. Study conclusions and caveats: Proof of SARS-CoV-2 specificity was absent for the second-wave clones that crested on day 37. The study found balanced CD4/CD8 in clones contracting day 15 to 85 and a CD4+ lean in later expanders.

Trimming removed 6 bases at V and 0 bases at J, with 15 bases between. CDR3 length equals 16 residues. TCRdb processed the 5' RACE reads anew with MiXCR; each CDR3 protein has one entry. The sample lists around 36,000 distinct CDR3 sequences; over 10% were seen once. The sequenced sample consisted of PBMCs or a T cell subset sorted from them (not recorded which). This TCR was sampled from a man aged 18 to 29 who had mild COVID-19 (a few samples of this study predate the infection). Cell type and time point are not known. The rearrangement joins TRBV12-3 or TRBV12-4 to TRBJ2-4, with D possibly matching TRBD1 (6 bases). CDR3 sequence reads: CASRPQTGIAKNIQYF. CDR3 in DNA: TGTGCCAGCAGACCCCAGACAGGAATAGCCAAAAACATTCAGTACTTC.